Reported below is one TCR beta chain. CDR3 size: 14 residues. The V gene's germline CDR1 is SGHRS and CDR2 YFSETQ. Trimming removed 4 bases at V and 0 bases at J, with 10 bases between. The sample comes from a study of technical replicates of blood from a handful of donors. Profiled with immunoSEQ multiplex PCR; TCRdb holds only in-frame clones, not every one. Seen here are over 50,000 clones, about 92% observed once, and the top ten hold approximately 4.5%. The sequence came from a human donor in good health. Some clones in this sample may be carry-over from other donors' samples. This chain connects TRBV5-1 to TRBJ2-5; a possible D gene is TRBD1 (6 bases). The source material was PBMCs. The CDR3 is CASSPRDNQETQYF. The CDR3 coding sequence is TGCGCCAGCAGCCCGAGGGACAACCAAGAGACCCAGTACTTC.